The following is a TCR beta chain sequence with its context. This sample is drawn from a study of blood T cell repertoires in COVID-19. At the level of the study: Whether acute or convalescent, the COVID-19 samples came from the United States, Italy and Spain. T cells, B-cell-depleted T cells, or PBMCs supplied cDNA or gDNA.

In the original workflow: Using reference gene primer amplification, nucleated cell counts were estimated. Assay used: immunoSEQ multiplex PCR; TCRdb lists only in-frame clones, some missing. That table is the source of V, J and clone size, and D and trimming were worked out from the DNA. The top ten clones hold under 3.5% of a sample with about 170,000 clones, 84% of them seen once. Looked up from germline, CDR1 is LNHDA and CDR2 is SQIVND (reference sequence). This CDR3 has 16 amino acids. With V trimmed by 2 bases and J by 2 bases, 8 bases remained unmatched. The chain recombines TRBV19 with TRBJ2-7, with 8 bases matching TRBD2. The sequenced sample consisted of peripheral blood. This TCR was sampled from a woman over 75 with COVID-19, enrolled during active disease. The CDR3 region has the DNA TGTGCCAGTAGTATAAGCGCTAGCGGGTCAGCCTACGAGCAGTACTTC. Translating gives CASSISASGSAYEQYF.